The 21 T cell receptor beta chains given below trace back to one sample, sequenced in a study of T cells in Graves' hyperthyroidism and ophthalmopathy. The investigators amplified TCR beta CDR3 regions from RNA transcripts. The TCR CDR3 first-round RT-PCR relied on the HTBI primer set. TCRdb recomputed calls from the multiplex PCR reads with MiXCR, one row per CDR3 protein. The sample lists about 540,000 distinct CDR3 sequences, 40% to 55% seen once, with about 8.2% in the top ten. Sequencing was carried out using peripheral blood or thyroid tissue (not recorded which). Receptors originate from a young woman with Graves' hyperthyroidism.

The V call is TRBV15, the J call TRBJ2-7; 7 positions agree with TRBD2. CDR3 length equals 15 residues. The J segment lost 1 base and the V segment lost 3 bases, leaving 6 bases of the junction unmatched. Germline lookup yields CDR1 LNHNV and CDR2 YYDKDF (reference sequence). The CDR3 DNA reads as TGTGCCACCAGCAGCTTAAGCGGGGCATCCTACGAGCAGTACTTC. Protein: CATSSLSGASYEQYF. The full variable domain, in which reference TRBV15 and TRBJ2-7 provide the parts outside the CDR3, is DAMVIQNPRYQVTQFGKPVTLSCSQTLNHNVMYWYQQKSSQAPKLLFHYYDKDFNNEADTPDNFQSRRPNTSFCFLDIRSPGLGDTAMYLCATSSLSGASYEQYFGPGTRLTVT.

V is TRBV7-9 and J is TRBJ2-3; 9 positions agree with TRBD2. The CDR3 is 19 residues long. Trimming cost V 5 bases and J 1 base; bases outside gene matches: 16. CDR1 and CDR2 (germline): SEHNR, FQNEAQ (reference sequence). The CDR3 is CASSRRGVAGVARTDTQYF. CDR3 DNA sequence: TGTGCCAGCAGCCGCCGGGGGGTAGCGGGAGTGGCTCGCACAGATACGCAGTATTTT.

Comment on this clonotype: A much larger clone differs by one base, so this may be a read error. The chain couples TRBV29-1 to TRBJ1-1; unclear D gene. The germline V gene encodes CDR1 SQVTM and CDR2 ANQGSEA. The CDR3 length is 12 residues. Trimming cost V 5 bases and J 0 bases, with 7 bases left between them. Here the CDR3 reads CSVSEVNTEAFF. CDR3 nucleotide sequence: TGCAGCGTTAGTGAGGTGAACACTGAAGCTTTCTTT.

This clonotype was recorded a few times. The V call is TRBV29-1, the J call TRBJ2-5; D unresolved. Trimming took off 0 bases at V and 2 bases at J, with 10 bases between the two ends. This CDR3 contains 14 residues. Germline V gene lookup returns CDR1 SQVTM and CDR2 ANQGSEA. This CDR3 is CSVEDRFRQETQYF. For the CDR3, the DNA is TGCAGCGTTGAAGATCGTTTCAGGCAAGAGACCCAGTACTTC.

This chain links TRBV7-9 with TRBJ2-5; TRBD1 matches 9 bases. The germline V gene encodes CDR1 SEHNR and CDR2 FQNEAQ (reference sequence). V was clipped by 5 bases and J by 9 bases; unmatched bases: 13. This CDR3 contains 15 residues. As DNA, the CDR3 is TGTGCCAGCAGCCCCGGAGGTTTTTGGACAGGGGCCCAGTACTTC. This translates into CASSPGGFWTGAQYF.

The V call is TRBV5-1, the J call TRBJ1-1, with D maybe TRBD1 (6 bases). CDR1 and CDR2 from the germline V gene are SGHRS and YFSETQ. The CDR3 spans 13 residues. V lost 5 bases to trimming and J lost 3 bases, with 11 bases between them. In nucleotides, the CDR3 is TGCGCCAGCAGTTCGGACAGCGACACTGAAGCTTTCTTT. Amino acids: CASSSDSDTEAFF.

V and J are TRBV5-1 and TRBJ2-5; D is tentatively TRBD1 or TRBD2 (8 bases each). Germline V CDR1 and CDR2: SGHRS, YFSETQ. V was shortened by 4 bases and J by 7 bases, with 29 bases between the two germline ends. The CDR3 totals 18 residues. The CDR3 here is CASSQGATSGTPRGTQYF. The CDR3 DNA sequence: TGCGCCAGCAGCCAGGGGGCTACTAGCGGAACCCCCCGTGGGACCCAGTACTTC.

V usage is TRBV7-2 and J usage is TRBJ1-1; D is unclear. The germline V gene encodes CDR1 SGHTA and CDR2 FQGNSA. The V end lost 5 bases, the J end lost 4 bases, and 11 bases lay between the germline ends. CDR3 length: 13 residues. CDR3 bases: TGTGCCAGCAGCGGTGAAAGGAGCACTGAAGCTTTCTTT. Residues: CASSGERSTEAFF. The full variable domain, its missing parts supplied by reference TRBV7-2 and TRBJ1-1, is GAGVSQSPSNKVTEKGKDVELRCDPISGHTALYWYRQSLGQGLEFLIYFQGNSAPDKSGLPSDRFSAERTGGSVSTLTIQRTQQEDSAVYLCASSGERSTEAFFGQGTRLTVV.

The V and J genes are TRBV5-1 and TRBJ2-7, with 12 bases matching TRBD1. The CDR3 runs to 13 residues. With 7 bases clipped from V and 5 bases from J, the junction kept 4 bases outside the gene matches. Germline assignment: CDR1 SGHRS and CDR2 YFSETQ. The CDR3 region is CASGGQGAHEQYF. CDR3 bases: TGCGCCAGCGGGGGACAGGGGGCGCACGAGCAGTACTTC.

The table lists this clonotype with a few counts. The chain is built from TRBV7-9 and TRBJ2-7; 12 bases map to TRBD2. The CDR3 sequence is 16 residues long. The V gene end was trimmed by 5 bases and the J gene end by 3 bases; junction bases not matched to a gene: 8. CDR1 is SEHNR and CDR2 is FQNEAQ in the germline V gene (reference sequence). The CDR3 region is CASSERTSGTNYEQYF. As DNA, the CDR3 is TGTGCCAGCAGCGAAAGGACTAGCGGGACCAACTACGAGCAGTACTTC. Based on the CDR3 plus reference TRBV7-9 and TRBJ2-7, the full variable domain is DTGVSQNPRHKITKRGQNVTFRCDPISEHNRLYWYRQTLGQGPEFLTYFQNEAQLEKSRLLSDRFSAERPKGSFSTLEIQRTEQGDSAMYLCASSERTSGTNYEQYFGPGTRLTVT.

In its sample, this clonotype was seen many times. CDR3 coding DNA: TGTGCCAGCAGTGGAACGACAGGGGGCATTCAGAATGGCTACACCTTC. Amino acids: CASSGTTGGIQNGYTF. This chain uses TRBV25-1 with TRBJ1-2; 10 bases are shared with TRBD1. The CDR3 has 16 amino acids. Germline V CDR1 and CDR2: MGHDK, SYGVNS. V dropped 4 bases and J dropped 6; count of bases not matched to a gene: 11.

V is TRBV5-1 and J is TRBJ1-5, with 9 bases identical to TRBD1. Losses at the gene ends were 0 bases for V and 1 base for J; bases not matched to a gene: 5. Germline lookup yields CDR1 SGHRS and CDR2 YFSETQ. This CDR3 is 17 amino acids long. The CDR3 bases are TGCGCCAGCAGCTTGGGGCCGGGACAGGGAAGCAATCAGCCCCAGCATTTT. This encodes CASSLGPGQGSNQPQHF.

V is TRBV24-1 and J is TRBJ2-5; D perhaps matches TRBD2 (5 bases). Germline CDR1 KGHDR, CDR2 SFDVKD. CDR3 size: 14 residues. Trimming took off 4 bases at V and 5 bases at J, with 13 bases between the two ends. The CDR3 DNA is TGTGCCACCAGTGACGCCACTAGAAGTGAGACCCAGTACTTC. Protein: CATSDATRSETQYF.

This clonotype was recorded once. CDR3 loop: CASGGFYEQYF. As DNA, the CDR3 is TGTGCCAGCGGAGGGTTCTACGAGCAGTACTTC. The rearrangement joins TRBV6-1 to TRBJ2-7; D is possibly TRBD2 (6 bases). The CDR3 extends over 11 amino acids. Germline V lookup: CDR1 MNHNS, CDR2 SASEGT. Trimming shortened V by 8 bases and J by 3 bases, and 8 bases separated the two germline ends.

This chain connects TRBV2 to TRBJ1-5, with D hard to call. The CDR3 is 13 residues long. The germline V gene has CDR1 SNHLY and CDR2 FYNNEI. Between the trimmed V and J ends, which lost 7 bases and 0 bases, there was a span of 7 bases. In DNA, the CDR3 is TGTGCCAGCATTAGGGCTAGCAATCAGCCCCAGCATTTT. Translated: CASIRASNQPQHF.

The J gene is TRBJ1-5, the V gene TRBV2; D not resolved. The V gene lost 8 bases and the J gene lost 1 base, with 6 bases spanning the gap. Per germline, CDR1 SNHLY and CDR2 FYNNEI. This CDR3 is built from 12 residues. CDR3 sequence reads: CASGSSNQPQHF. CDR3 nucleotide sequence: TGTGCCAGCGGCAGCAGCAATCAGCCCCAGCATTTT.

As concerns this clonotype: At one end the junction does not follow the germline gene, possibly because of a read error. V is TRBV9 and J is TRBJ1-2; D is possibly TRBD1 (5 bases). The germline V gene encodes CDR1 SGDLS and CDR2 YYNGEE. This CDR3 region has 10 residues. The CDR3 protein is CAGRVYGYTF. CDR3 nucleotide sequence: TGTGCCGGCAGGGTCTATGGCTACACCTTC.

This clonotype has just a few counts. The V and J genes are TRBV7-9 and TRBJ2-2; no firm D call. Deletions cut 6 bases from V and 0 bases from J, with 5 bases between. CDR1 and CDR2 (germline): SEHNR, FQNEAQ (reference sequence). The CDR3 runs to 13 residues. The chain's CDR3 is CASRVTNTGELFF. In nucleotides, the CDR3 is TGTGCCAGCAGGGTGACGAACACCGGGGAGCTGTTTTTT.

This clonotype was seen a handful of times. The chain is built from TRBV29-1 and TRBJ1-1, with D perhaps matching TRBD1 (5 bases). CDR3 length equals 14 residues. The V and J ends lost 4 bases and 6 bases respectively, with 18 bases between them. CDR1 is SQVTM, CDR2 ANQGSEA, per germline. CDR3 in amino acids: CSVALGAVQAEAFF. CDR3 sequence (DNA): TGCAGCGTTGCCCTCGGGGCAGTTCAGGCTGAAGCTTTCTTT.

This clonotype appeared once. A much larger clone differs from this one at a single base, so this may be a read error. The V call is TRBV10-3, the J call TRBJ1-5; D might be TRBD1 (6 bases). The CDR3 covers 14 residues. In germline, CDR1 is ENHRY, CDR2 SYGVKD. The CDR3 loop is CASSEVVGGQPQHF. CDR3 sequence (DNA): TGTGCCAGCAGTGAGGTGGTGGGGGGCCAGCCCCAGCATTTT.

The chain combines TRBV5-1 with TRBJ2-2; no definite D call. V was clipped by 6 bases and J by 6 bases, with 6 bases between them. This CDR3 is built from 11 residues. Germline CDR1 reads SGHRS; CDR2 reads YFSETQ. DNA for the CDR3: TGCGCCAGCACCACAGCCGGGGAGCTGTTTTTT. Protein product: CASTTAGELFF.